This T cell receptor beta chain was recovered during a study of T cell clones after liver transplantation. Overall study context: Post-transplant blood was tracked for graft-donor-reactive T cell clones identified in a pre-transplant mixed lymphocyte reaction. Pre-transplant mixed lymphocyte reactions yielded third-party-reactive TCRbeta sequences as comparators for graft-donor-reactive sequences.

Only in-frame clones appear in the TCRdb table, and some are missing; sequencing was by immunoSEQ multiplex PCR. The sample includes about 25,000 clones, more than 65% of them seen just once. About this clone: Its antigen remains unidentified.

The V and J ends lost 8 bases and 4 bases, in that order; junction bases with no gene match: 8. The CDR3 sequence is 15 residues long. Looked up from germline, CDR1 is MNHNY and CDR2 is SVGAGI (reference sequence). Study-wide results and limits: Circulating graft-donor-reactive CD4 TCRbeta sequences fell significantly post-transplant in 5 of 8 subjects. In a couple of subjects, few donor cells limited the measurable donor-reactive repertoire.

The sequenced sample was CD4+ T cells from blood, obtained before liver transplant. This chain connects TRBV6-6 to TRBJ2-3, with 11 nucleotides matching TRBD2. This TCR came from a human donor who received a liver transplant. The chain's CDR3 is CASHLYSGGADTQYF. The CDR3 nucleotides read TGTGCCAGCCATCTTTATAGCGGGGGGGCAGATACGCAGTATTTT.